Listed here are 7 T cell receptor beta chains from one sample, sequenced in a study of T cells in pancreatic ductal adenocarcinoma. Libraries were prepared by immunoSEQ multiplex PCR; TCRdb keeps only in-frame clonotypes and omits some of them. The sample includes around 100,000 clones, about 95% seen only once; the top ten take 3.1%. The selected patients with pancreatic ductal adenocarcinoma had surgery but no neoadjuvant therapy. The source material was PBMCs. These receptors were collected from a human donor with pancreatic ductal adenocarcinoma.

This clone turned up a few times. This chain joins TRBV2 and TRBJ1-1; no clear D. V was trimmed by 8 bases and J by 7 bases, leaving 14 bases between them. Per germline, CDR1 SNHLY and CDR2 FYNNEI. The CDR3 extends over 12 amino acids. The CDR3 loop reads CASSEGLGEAFF. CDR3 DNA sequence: TGTGCCAGCTCCGAGGGCCTGGGTGAAGCTTTCTTT.

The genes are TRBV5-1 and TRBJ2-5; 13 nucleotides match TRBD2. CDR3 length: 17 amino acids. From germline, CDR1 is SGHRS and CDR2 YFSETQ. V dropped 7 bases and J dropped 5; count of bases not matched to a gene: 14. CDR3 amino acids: CASGSGLAGVMVETQYF. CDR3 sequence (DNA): TGCGCCAGCGGCTCAGGACTAGCGGGAGTTATGGTCGAGACCCAGTACTTC.

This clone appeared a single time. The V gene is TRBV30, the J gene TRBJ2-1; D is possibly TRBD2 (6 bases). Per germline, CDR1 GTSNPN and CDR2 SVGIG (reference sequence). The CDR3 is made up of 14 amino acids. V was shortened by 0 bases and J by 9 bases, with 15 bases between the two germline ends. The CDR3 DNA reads TGTGCCTGGAGTGTAAAGGAGGGTCGGGGTGAGCAGTTCTTC. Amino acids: CAWSVKEGRGEQFF.

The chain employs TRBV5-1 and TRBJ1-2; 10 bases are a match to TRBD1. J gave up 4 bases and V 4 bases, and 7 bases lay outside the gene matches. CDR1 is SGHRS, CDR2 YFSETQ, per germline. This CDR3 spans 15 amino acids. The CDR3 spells CASSPGTGAAYGYTF. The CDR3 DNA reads TGCGCCAGCAGCCCAGGGACAGGGGCAGCCTATGGCTACACCTTC. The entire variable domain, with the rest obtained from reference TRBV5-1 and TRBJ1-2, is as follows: KAGVTQTPRYLIKTRGQQVTLSCSPISGHRSVSWYQQTPGQGLQFLFEYFSETQRNKGNFPGRFSGRQFSNSRSEMNVSTLELGDSALYLCASSPGTGAAYGYTFGSGTRLTVV.

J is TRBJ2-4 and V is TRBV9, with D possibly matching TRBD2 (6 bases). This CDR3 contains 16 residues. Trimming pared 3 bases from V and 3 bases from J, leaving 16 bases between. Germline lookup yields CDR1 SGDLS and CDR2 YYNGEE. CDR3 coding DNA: TGTGCCAGCAGCGCCTCAGGAGGGTTCGACAAAAACATTCAGTACTTC. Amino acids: CASSASGGFDKNIQYF.

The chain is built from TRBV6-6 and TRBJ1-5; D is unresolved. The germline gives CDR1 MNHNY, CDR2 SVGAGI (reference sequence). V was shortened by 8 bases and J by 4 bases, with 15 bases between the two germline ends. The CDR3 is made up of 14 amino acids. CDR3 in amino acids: CASASGPRNQPQHF. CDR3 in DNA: TGTGCCAGCGCCAGCGGCCCCCGTAATCAGCCCCAGCATTTT.

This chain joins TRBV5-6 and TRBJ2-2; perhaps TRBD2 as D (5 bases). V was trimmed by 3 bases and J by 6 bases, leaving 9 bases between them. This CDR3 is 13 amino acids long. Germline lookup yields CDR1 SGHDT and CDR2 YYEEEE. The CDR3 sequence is CASSWLAAGELFF. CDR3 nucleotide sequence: TGTGCCAGCAGCTGGCTAGCTGCCGGGGAGCTGTTTTTT.